This T cell receptor (beta chain) was obtained from a study of T cell responses to AZD1222 COVID-19 vaccine. Study conclusions and caveats: Among the donors, most were white British and more were female, and clonal diversity was possibly underestimated.

A remark on this clone: Its antigen is currently unknown.

Method: immunoSEQ multiplex PCR; TCRdb's copy keeps in-frame clones and lacks some. Here the sample spans 65,000 to 75,000 clones, roughly 84% being singletons. This clonotype was obtained from an adult in good health. The input for sequencing was peripheral blood, taken on day 0 of AZD1222 vaccination.

CDR3 in DNA: TGTGCCAGCAGCTGGGGGACAGGCTACAATCAGCCCCAGCATTTT. Its translation: CASSWGTGYNQPQHF. V and J are TRBV16 and TRBJ1-5; 8 bases line up with TRBD1. CDR3 length: 15 residues. The J segment lost 3 bases and the V segment lost 5 bases, leaving 6 bases of the junction unmatched. The germline CDR1 and CDR2 sequences are KGHSY and FQNENV.